The 30 T cell receptor beta chains given below trace back to one sample, sequenced in a study of CD8 T cells in Susac syndrome (dated by TCRdb to between 2019 and 2020). Library generation was performed with the immunoSEQ multiplex PCR assay. RNA was extracted using the RNeasy kit, and roughly 0.45 to 1 microgram was reverse transcribed with random hexamers. TCRdb reprocessing: public reads trimmed at Q25 with fastp, clones called with MiXCR, in-frame beta chains kept. Entries that share a CDR3 protein sequence are merged under the most common genes and DNA. Present in this sample are about 150,000 distinct CDR3 sequences, approximately 94% of which were seen just once. The ten largest clones take up over 0.2% of the sample. Sequenced material: CD8+ T cells from PBMCs. The receptor source for this set is a human donor with multiple sclerosis.

CDR3 sequence: CASSFGRGAPNYGYTF. The CDR3 DNA is TGTGCCAGCAGTTTCGGGAGAGGGGCCCCTAACTATGGCTACACCTTC. This chain connects TRBV12-3 or TRBV12-4 to TRBJ1-2, with D maybe TRBD1 (5 bases). The CDR3 has 16 residues. V lost 3 bases and J 0 bases, leaving 14 bases between the germline ends.

This clonotype has just one count. J is TRBJ1-4 and V is TRBV15; TRBD1 agrees at 8 bases. With V trimmed by 2 bases and J by 4 bases, 9 bases remained unmatched. Germline V gives CDR1 LNHNV, CDR2 YYDKDF (reference sequence). This CDR3 comprises 17 residues. CDR3 bases: TGTGCCACCAGCAGATGGGACCGGGACAGGCGTAATGAAAAACTGTTTTTT. It codes for CATSRWDRDRRNEKLFF.

The chain uses TRBV27 and TRBJ1-5; D gene unclear. CDR3 length equals 13 residues. Trimming pared 3 bases from V and 9 bases from J, leaving 12 bases between. Germline CDR1 and CDR2: MNHEY and SMNVEV (reference sequence). In DNA form, the CDR3 reads TGTGCCAGCAGTTTTGGCCCGGATAGGCCCCAGCATTTT. Protein product: CASSFGPDRPQHF.

The rearrangement links TRBV5-1 to TRBJ2-7, with D possibly being TRBD1 or TRBD2 (6 bases each). The CDR3 is 15 residues long. Trimming shortened V by 0 bases and J by 3 bases, and 13 bases separated the two germline ends. From germline, CDR1 is SGHRS and CDR2 YFSETQ. The CDR3 loop is CASSLAPGAHYEQYF. The CDR3 nucleotides are TGCGCCAGCAGCTTGGCCCCGGGGGCTCACTACGAGCAGTACTTC.

The chain employs TRBV9 and TRBJ2-5; D gene unclear. Between the trimmed V and J ends, which lost 4 bases and 4 bases, there was a span of 14 bases. This CDR3 comprises 14 residues. From germline, CDR1 is SGDLS and CDR2 YYNGEE. DNA for the CDR3: TGTGCCAGCAGCCCTCAGGAGTTTCCAGAGACCCAGTACTTC. It yields the protein CASSPQEFPETQYF.

The rearrangement links TRBV7-2 to TRBJ2-1, with 7 bases that match TRBD2. The CDR3 has 16 amino acids. J lost 2 bases, V lost 1 base, and 5 bases had no gene match. Germline CDR1 and CDR2: SGHTA and FQGNSA. CDR3 region: CASSLVRLAAYNEQFF. The CDR3 DNA reads as TGTGCCAGCAGCTTAGTGCGGCTAGCGGCCTACAATGAGCAGTTCTTC.

The chain has TRBV9 and TRBJ2-4; D is perhaps TRBD1 (6 bases). V was shortened by 4 bases and J by 7 bases, with 21 bases between the two germline ends. The CDR3 covers 16 residues. The V gene's germline CDR1 is SGDLS and CDR2 YYNGEE. As DNA, the CDR3 is TGTGCCAGCAGCTCGGGACATCGATCATCCGTGAACATTCAGTACTTC. As protein: CASSSGHRSSVNIQYF. The variable domain in full, completed from reference TRBV9 and TRBJ2-4, reads DSGVTQTPKHLITATGQRVTLRCSPRSGDLSVYWYQQSLDQGLQFLIQYYNGEERAKGNILERFSAQQFPDLHSELNLSSLELGDSALYFCASSSGHRSSVNIQYFGAGTRLSVL.

This chain joins TRBV19 and TRBJ2-1; D may be TRBD2 (6 bases). This CDR3 spans 15 amino acids. The ends were cut back, 7 bases at V and 5 bases at J, with 18 bases in the middle. Germline CDR1 is LNHDA and CDR2 is SQIVND (reference sequence). The CDR3 spells CASMFSEGGNNEQFF. CDR3 DNA sequence: TGTGCCAGTATGTTTAGTGAGGGAGGAAACAATGAGCAGTTCTTC.

The chain couples TRBV5-1 to TRBJ1-1, with D unresolved. The CDR3 spans 15 residues. The germline CDR1 and CDR2 sequences are SGHRS and YFSETQ. The V and J ends lost 0 bases and 1 base respectively, with 10 bases between them. CDR3 nucleotides: TGCGCCAGCAGCTTGGACCTACGGACGAACACTGAAGCTTTCTTT. Protein: CASSLDLRTNTEAFF.

CDR3 loop: CASSPGTGNDGAFF. The DNA for the CDR3 is TGCGCCAGCAGCCCGGGGACAGGGAACGATGGGGCTTTCTTT. The chain carries TRBV5-1 and TRBJ1-1; TRBD1 matches at 9 bases. CDR1 is SGHRS and CDR2 is YFSETQ in the germline V gene. The CDR3 length is 14 residues. After removal of 4 bases from V and 11 bases from J, the junction contained 12 bases not matched to a gene.

The chain links TRBV20-1 to TRBJ1-6; 8 bases map to TRBD1. CDR1 is DFQATT, CDR2 SNEGSKA, per germline (reference sequence). J was trimmed by 0 bases and V by 5 bases; bases with no gene match: 6. The CDR3 length is 16 residues. DNA for the CDR3: TGCAGTGCTGTGGACAGGGACTTCTCCTATAATTCACCCCTCCACTTT. Its protein is CSAVDRDFSYNSPLHF.

This clonotype has just a few counts. The chain carries TRBV4-3 and TRBJ1-1, with no clear D. Germline lookup yields CDR1 LGHNA and CDR2 YSLEER. The CDR3 totals 14 residues. Trimming removed 6 bases at V and 1 base at J, with 12 bases between. CDR3 DNA sequence: TGCGCCAGCAGTCCGGAAGGCGGGAACACTGAAGCTTTCTTT. This translates into CASSPEGGNTEAFF.

This clonotype has just one count. The chain is built from TRBV9 and TRBJ2-7, with 11 nucleotides matching TRBD2. Germline V gives CDR1 SGDLS, CDR2 YYNGEE. Losses at the gene ends were 0 bases for V and 2 bases for J; bases not matched to a gene: 10. The CDR3 extends over 18 amino acids. CDR3 DNA: TGTGCCAGCAGCGTAGTTAGGACGGGACTAGCGGAAGCCTACGAGCAGTACTTC. It yields the protein CASSVVRTGLAEAYEQYF.

V is TRBV5-4 and J is TRBJ2-7; 9 bases are shared with TRBD1. The CDR3 sequence is 16 residues long. Germline trimming cut 0 bases from V and 7 bases from J; bases unmatched to any gene: 11. Germline V lookup: CDR1 SGHNT, CDR2 YYREEE (reference sequence). CDR3 protein: CASSLAGTGWLEEQYF. CDR3 coding DNA: TGTGCCAGCAGCTTGGCCGGGACAGGGTGGCTAGAGGAGCAGTACTTC.

The rearrangement links TRBV28 to TRBJ2-7; D ambiguous. V was trimmed by 6 bases and J by 2 bases, leaving 11 bases between them. The length of the CDR3 is 13 residues. The germline V gene encodes CDR1 MDHEN and CDR2 SYDVKM. CDR3 residues: CASSQQPTYEQYF. The CDR3 region has the DNA TGTGCCAGCAGCCAGCAACCTACCTACGAGCAGTACTTC.

J is TRBJ2-1 and V is TRBV7-9; TRBD1 or TRBD2 may be the D gene (5 bases each). This CDR3 spans 15 amino acids. CDR1 and CDR2 from the germline V gene are SEHNR and FQNEAQ (reference sequence). V was pared by 0 bases and J by 10 bases, with 16 bases between. The CDR3 DNA follows: TGTGCCAGCAGCTTAGCGACGGGACCCTCCCGCGAGCAGTTCTTC. Residues: CASSLATGPSREQFF.

The chain links TRBV28 to TRBJ1-6; a weak D match, TRBD1 (5 bases). This CDR3 has 17 amino acids. V lost 1 base and J lost 0, with 10 bases in between. Germline values: CDR1 MDHEN, CDR2 SYDVKM. The CDR3 DNA reads TGTGCCAGCAGTTTATATTCAGGGAGCTCCTATAATTCACCCCTCCACTTT. The encoded protein is CASSLYSGSSYNSPLHF.

The chain employs TRBV12-5 and TRBJ2-7; D not certain. Trimming cost V 5 bases and J 2 bases, with 7 bases left between them. Germline-derived CDR1 and CDR2 are LGHNT and FRNRAP. The CDR3 runs to 12 residues. CDR3 protein: CASGPQTYEQYF. In DNA, the CDR3 is TGTGCTAGTGGTCCCCAGACCTACGAGCAGTACTTC.

The gene calls are TRBV4-1 and TRBJ1-6; 7 nucleotides align to TRBD1. The CDR3 has 16 amino acids. J was trimmed by 7 bases and V by 1 base; bases with no gene match: 7. Germline CDR1 reads MGHRA; CDR2 reads YSYEKL. CDR3 amino acids: CASSQVSGQRNSPLHF. The CDR3 DNA reads TGCGCCAGCAGCCAAGTATCGGGACAGAGAAATTCACCCCTCCACTTT.

V gene TRBV9 combines with J gene TRBJ2-1; 8 bases line up with TRBD1. The V gene's germline CDR1 is SGDLS and CDR2 YYNGEE. The V gene end was trimmed by 7 bases and the J gene end by 4 bases; junction bases not matched to a gene: 1. The CDR3 spans 12 residues. CDR3 protein: CASGDRYNEQFF. The CDR3 nucleotides are TGTGCCAGCGGGGACAGGTACAATGAGCAGTTCTTC.

In DNA form, the CDR3 reads TGTGCCAGCAGCCAAGGGCAGGGGACGCAGCCCCAGCATTTT. Its translation: CASSQGQGTQPQHF. The chain employs TRBV3-1 and TRBJ1-5; TRBD1 might be the D (6 bases). Germline CDR1 reads LGHDT; CDR2 reads YNNKEL (reference sequence). V was cut by 1 base and J by 7 bases, with 11 bases left in between. CDR3 length: 14 amino acids. Using reference TRBV3-1 and TRBJ1-5 for the parts outside the CDR3, the full variable domain is DTAVSQTPKYLVTQMGNDKSIKCEQNLGHDTMYWYKQDSKKFLKIMFSYNNKELIINETVPNRFSPKSPDKAHLNLHINSLELGDSAVYFCASSQGQGTQPQHFGDGTRLSIL.

V is TRBV12-3 or TRBV12-4 and J is TRBJ2-7; no definite D call. V lost 6 bases to trimming and J lost 6 bases, with 12 bases between them. This CDR3 is 12 amino acids long. The CDR3 protein is CASSPGRTEQYF. The CDR3 DNA sequence: TGTGCCAGCAGCCCCGGAAGGACCGAGCAGTACTTC.

V and J are TRBV27 and TRBJ2-7, with 8 nucleotides matching TRBD1. This CDR3 is built from 14 residues. Germline V gives CDR1 MNHEY, CDR2 SMNVEV (reference sequence). V shed 3 bases and J 0 bases; nucleotides not matched to a gene: 1. The CDR3, as DNA: TGTGCCAGCAGTTTTACAGGGGGCTCCTACGAGCAGTACTTC. Its translation: CASSFTGGSYEQYF.

J is TRBJ2-2 and V is TRBV20-1; D remains ambiguous. Looked up from germline, CDR1 is DFQATT and CDR2 is SNEGSKA (reference sequence). The CDR3 consists of 13 residues. V lost 8 bases to trimming and J lost 8 bases, with 18 bases between them. CDR3 sequence: CSPYAPPAGELFF. In nucleotides, the CDR3 is TGCAGTCCCTACGCCCCGCCCGCGGGGGAGCTGTTTTTT.

This clonotype was detected once. This chain uses TRBV12-3 or TRBV12-4 with TRBJ1-1; D is perhaps TRBD1 (5 bases). The V end lost 6 bases, the J end lost 2 bases, and 16 bases lay between the germline ends. The CDR3 is made up of 15 amino acids. CDR3 bases: TGTGCCAGCAGGTCGACCCGAGACAGTAACACTGAAGCTTTCTTT. It codes for CASRSTRDSNTEAFF.

This chain joins TRBV11-2 and TRBJ2-3; 11 bases agree with TRBD2. Germline V gene lookup returns CDR1 SGHAT and CDR2 FQNNGV. The CDR3 covers 15 residues. V lost 5 bases and J lost 5; bases outside the gene matches: 6. For the CDR3, the DNA is TGTGCCAGCAGCATTAGCGGGGGGGCAGTAGATACGCAGTATTTT. This gives the protein CASSISGGAVDTQYF.

The chain links TRBV9 to TRBJ2-7, with D perhaps given as TRBD1 or TRBD2 (6 bases each). CDR1 and CDR2 from the germline V gene are SGDLS and YYNGEE. The CDR3 is made up of 13 amino acids. V was cut by 4 bases and J by 5 bases, with 13 bases left in between. The CDR3 loop is CASSPLGGNEQYF. Written as DNA, the CDR3 is TGTGCCAGCAGCCCCTTAGGGGGGAACGAGCAGTACTTC. Full variable domain (rest looked up from reference TRBV9 and TRBJ2-7): DSGVTQTPKHLITATGQRVTLRCSPRSGDLSVYWYQQSLDQGLQFLIQYYNGEERAKGNILERFSAQQFPDLHSELNLSSLELGDSALYFCASSPLGGNEQYFGPGTRLTVT.

V usage is TRBV29-1 and J usage is TRBJ1-1; D might be TRBD1 (5 bases). The V end lost 4 bases, the J end lost 3 bases, and 15 bases lay between the germline ends. This CDR3 spans 14 amino acids. Germline CDR1 is SQVTM and CDR2 is ANQGSEA. CDR3 bases: TGCAGCGTTGGGGGAGGGGAATCGGACACTGAAGCTTTCTTT. This gives the protein CSVGGGESDTEAFF.

This clonotype has just one count. The CDR3 sequence is CASSVWGNQPQHF. The CDR3 DNA reads as TGTGCCAGCAGCGTATGGGGGAATCAGCCCCAGCATTTT. The V gene is TRBV9, the J gene TRBJ1-5, with D maybe TRBD1 (5 bases). Germline CDR1 reads SGDLS; CDR2 reads YYNGEE. The CDR3 is made up of 13 amino acids. V lost 1 base and J lost 4, with 6 bases in between.

The genes are TRBV14 and TRBJ2-1; D could derive from TRBD1 or TRBD2 (5 bases each). The CDR3 covers 16 residues. Trimming shortened V by 1 base and J by 2 bases, and 12 bases separated the two germline ends. CDR1 and CDR2 (germline): SGHDN, FVKESK. This CDR3 is CASSQGLRGAYNEQFF. CDR3 bases: TGTGCCAGCAGCCAAGGTTTACGAGGGGCCTACAATGAGCAGTTCTTC.